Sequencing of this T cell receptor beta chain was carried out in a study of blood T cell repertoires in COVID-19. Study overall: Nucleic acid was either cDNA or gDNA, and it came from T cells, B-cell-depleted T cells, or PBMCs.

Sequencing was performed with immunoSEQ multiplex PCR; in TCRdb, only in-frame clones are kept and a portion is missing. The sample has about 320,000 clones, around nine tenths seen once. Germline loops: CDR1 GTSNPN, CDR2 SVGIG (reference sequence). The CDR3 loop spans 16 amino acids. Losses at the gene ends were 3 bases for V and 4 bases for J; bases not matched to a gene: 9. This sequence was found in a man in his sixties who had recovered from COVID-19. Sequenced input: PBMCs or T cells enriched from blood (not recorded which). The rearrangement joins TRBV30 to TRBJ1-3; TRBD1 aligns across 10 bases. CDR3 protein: CAWREYGTGAGNTIYF. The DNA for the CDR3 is TGTGCCTGGAGAGAGTACGGGACAGGGGCCGGAAACACCATATATTTT.